This entry describes one T cell receptor beta chain. The sample belongs to a study of blood T cell repertoires in COVID-19. Looking at the study overall: PBMCs, B-cell-depleted T cells, or T cells provided the cDNA or gDNA that made up the material.

Clones were read by immunoSEQ multiplex PCR, and TCRdb kept only the in-frame ones, dropping some. The repertoire holds under 350,000 clones, with 65% to 90% as singletons. This CDR3 region has 15 residues. Germline values: CDR1 LNHDA, CDR2 SQIVND (reference sequence). Trimming removed 1 base from V and 4 bases from J, with 13 bases in between. The sequencing sample was made of PBMCs or T cells enriched from blood (not recorded which). This TCR was recovered from a young man who had recovered from COVID-19. J is TRBJ1-2 and V is TRBV19, with D maybe TRBD1 (5 bases). The CDR3 loop is CASSIVDSLFYGYTF. The CDR3 DNA is TGTGCCAGTAGTATAGTTGACAGCCTCTTCTATGGCTACACCTTC.